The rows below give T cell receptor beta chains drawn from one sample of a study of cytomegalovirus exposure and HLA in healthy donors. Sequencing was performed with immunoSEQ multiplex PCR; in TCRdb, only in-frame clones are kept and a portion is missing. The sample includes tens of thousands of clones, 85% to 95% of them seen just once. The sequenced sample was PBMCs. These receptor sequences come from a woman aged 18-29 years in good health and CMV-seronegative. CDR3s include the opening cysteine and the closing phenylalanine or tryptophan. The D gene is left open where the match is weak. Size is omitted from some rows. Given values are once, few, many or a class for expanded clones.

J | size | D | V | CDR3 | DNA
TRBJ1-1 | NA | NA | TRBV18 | CASSPKHSGDTEAFF | TGTGCCAGCTCCCCAAAGCACTCCGGAGACACTGAAGCTTTCTTT
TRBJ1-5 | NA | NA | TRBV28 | CASRVPVLNQPQHF | TGTGCCAGCAGGGTTCCGGTACTTAATCAGCCCCAGCATTTT
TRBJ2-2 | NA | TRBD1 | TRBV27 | CASSGTVRGELFF | TGTGCCAGCAGTGGGACAGTCCGCGGGGAGCTGTTTTTT
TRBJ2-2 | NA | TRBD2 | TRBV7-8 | CASSLASGSGRAGDTGELFF | TGTGCCAGCAGCTTAGCCTCGGGTAGCGGGAGGGCCGGGGACACCGGGGAGCTGTTTTTT
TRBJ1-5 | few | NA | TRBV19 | CASSRPVGGIVRQPQHF | TGTGCCAGTAGTCGTCCCGTGGGGGGAATAGTTAGGCAGCCCCAGCATTTT
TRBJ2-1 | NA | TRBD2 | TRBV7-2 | CASSKVGGYNEQFF | TGTGCCAGCAGCAAAGTCGGGGGGTACAATGAGCAGTTCTTC
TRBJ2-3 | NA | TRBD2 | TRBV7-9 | CASSGRDLAGGTDTQYF | TGTGCCAGCAGCGGAAGGGATCTAGCGGGGGGCACAGATACGCAGTATTTT
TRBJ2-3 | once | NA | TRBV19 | CASSIVGTDTQYF | TGTGCCAGTAGTATAGTAGGCACAGATACGCAGTATTTT
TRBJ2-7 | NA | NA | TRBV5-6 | CASLYEQYF | TGTGCCAGCCTCTACGAGCAGTACTTC
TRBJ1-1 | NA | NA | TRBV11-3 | CASSSGLETMNTEAFF | TGTGCCAGCAGCTCCGGACTGGAAACTATGAACACTGAAGCTTTCTTT
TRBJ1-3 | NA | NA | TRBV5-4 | CASSSTVSSGNTIYF | TGTGCCAGCAGCTCTACGGTTAGCTCTGGAAACACCATATATTTT
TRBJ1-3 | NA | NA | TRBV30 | CAWSYPSLSSIYF | TGTGCCTGGAGCTACCCGAGCTTATCATCCATATATTTT
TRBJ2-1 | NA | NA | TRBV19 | CASRRFLETGAVNEQFF | TGTGCCAGTAGGAGGTTCCTCGAAACGGGAGCGGTCAATGAGCAGTTCTTC
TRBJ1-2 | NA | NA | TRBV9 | CASSVEHKLMAGPNYGYTF | TGTGCCAGCAGCGTAGAGCACAAACTGATGGCAGGGCCTAACTATGGCTACACCTTC
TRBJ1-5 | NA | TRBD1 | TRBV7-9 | CASSATGDQPQHF | TGTGCCAGCAGCGCGACAGGGGACCAGCCCCAGCATTTT
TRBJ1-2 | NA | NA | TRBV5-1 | CASSLGTASNYGYTF | TGCGCCAGCAGCTTGGGGACAGCCTCTAACTATGGCTACACCTTC
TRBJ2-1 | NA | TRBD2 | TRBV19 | CASKDGRIRDEQFF | TGTGCCAGTAAAGACGGGAGGATTAGGGATGAGCAGTTCTTC
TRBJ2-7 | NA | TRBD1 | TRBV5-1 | CASSPEFSGQGLSYEQYF | TGCGCCAGCAGCCCCGAGTTTTCGGGACAGGGGCTATCCTACGAGCAGTACTTC
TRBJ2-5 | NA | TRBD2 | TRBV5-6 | CASSLISGGAMETQYF | TGTGCCAGCAGCTTGATCAGCGGGGGTGCAATGGAGACCCAGTACTTC
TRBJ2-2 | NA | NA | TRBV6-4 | CASSDSSRKGDTGELFF | TGTGCCAGCAGTGACTCCTCTCGAAAAGGGGACACCGGGGAGCTGTTTTTT
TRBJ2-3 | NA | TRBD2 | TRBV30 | CAWSPIAGADTQYF | TGTGCCTGGAGTCCGATAGCGGGAGCGGATACGCAGTATTTT
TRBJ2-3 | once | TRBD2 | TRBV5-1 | CASSTSSGRGTDTQYF | TGCGCCAGCAGCACCTCTAGCGGGAGGGGAACAGATACGCAGTATTTT